This T cell receptor (beta chain) was observed in a study of OX40 agonist ivuxolimab in advanced cancers. In the study overall: Ivuxolimab was an agonistic, fully human IgG2 monoclonal antibody directed against OX40 (CD134), a costimulatory receptor. Intravenous ivuxolimab was administered to patients every 2 weeks at six dose levels: 0.01, 0.1, 0.3, 1.5, 3 and 10 mg/kg. Of the approximately 53 patients in dose escalation, about 20 had hepatocellular carcinoma, some 15 had melanoma, 9 had renal cell carcinoma and 9 had head and neck cancer. The dose-escalation cohort was around 83% male with a mean age of roughly 62 years, ranging from roughly 20 to 80. Prior anti-PD-1, anti-PD-L1 or anti-CTLA-4 therapy was permitted, and checkpoint inhibitors had been received by roughly 40% of dose-escalation patients. Partial responses were achieved by three dose-escalation patients, of whom one had hepatocellular carcinoma and two had cutaneous melanoma. The point of sequencing TCRbeta in the periphery was to test whether ivuxolimab changed TCR sequence diversity and drove clonal T-cell expansion. The paper reports the monotherapy dose-escalation portion (N = 52 patients) of the phase I ivuxolimab trial. Results and caveats for the whole study, not just this receptor: Low levels of normalized T-cell clonal expansion were also seen in some nonresponding patients. After ivuxolimab, expanded clones were on average more numerous among CD8+ T cells than among CD4+ T cells. The antigen specificity of the clonally expanded peripheral T cells was not determined. In the 0.1-3.0 mg/kg groups, partial responders were among the patients with the lowest normalized peripheral clonal expansion, particularly in CD8+ T cells. At doses from 0.1 to 3.0 mg/kg, clonal expansion was seen in both CD4+ and CD8+ blood T cells between baseline and week 6.

Genomic DNA was extracted from sorted cells for sequencing of the TCRbeta CDR3 region. TCRbeta CDR3 regions were sequenced using the immunoSEQ Assay. The table was pulled from immuneACCESS by TCRdb, which kept in-frame rearrangements only. Such tables lose some clones; where checked, under half of the loss comes from unresolved V genes, and the rest has no known cause. The sample data list 82,000 or so clones, and approximately 89% of these were observed just once. 2% to 3% of the sample goes to the ten largest clones. The trial excluded patients who had a history of autoimmune disease or were on systemic immunosuppression. Peripheral blood for TCR sequencing was collected from all dose cohorts at baseline, on cycle 4 day 1, and on cycle 7 day 1. Samples came from an open-label, multicenter, first-in-human phase I dose-escalation trial of ivuxolimab. Adults with locally advanced or metastatic melanoma, renal cell carcinoma, hepatocellular carcinoma or head and neck squamous cell carcinoma were enrolled in the trial. Before TCR sequencing, CD4+ T cells and CD8+ T cells were sorted from peripheral blood as separate populations.

Notes on this clone: It lacks a known antigen. Per-base qualities were not stored, and no clone one base away is much larger.

The CDR3 covers 12 residues, taking in both the cysteine and the phenylalanine. Solely the CDR3 DNA is kept, with 36 bases framed from the first base. The germline ends are 11 bases apart after V is trimmed by 4 bases and J by 8 bases. The germline V gene sets CDR1 to MNHEY and CDR2 to SVGAGI. The chain joins TRBV6-5 to TRBJ1-2; too little of a D gene remains to name it. This receptor was taken from an adult with an advanced solid tumor such as melanoma, head and neck, liver or kidney cancer. The sequenced sample was CD4+ or CD8+ T cells sorted from blood, obtained in a trial of the OX40 agonist ivuxolimab. The bases are TGTGCCAGCAGTTCGATGGCTGGCGGCTACACCTTC. Protein translation: CASSSMAGGYTF.